Each of the 7 T cell receptor beta chains below was sequenced from the same sample in a study of graft-versus-host responses after intestinal transplantation. Generated by immunoSEQ multiplex PCR, the TCRdb table keeps only in-frame clones and is missing some. The table lists about 110,000 clones, 90% to 95% of them singletons. The antigens for these receptors are not known. Specimen: unstimulated CD8+ T cells sorted from spleen or lymph node cells, collected before transplant. Every receptor here comes from a human donor who was the organ donor for an intestinal transplant.

The chain combines TRBV4-3 with TRBJ2-3; TRBD2 aligns across 16 bases. This CDR3 is built from 17 residues. V shed 3 bases, J shed 4 bases, and the junction held 4 bases outside the gene matches. The germline V gene has CDR1 LGHNA and CDR2 YSLEER. CDR3: CASSQTGTSGRADTQYF. The CDR3 DNA reads TGCGCCAGCAGCCAGACCGGGACTAGCGGGAGGGCAGATACGCAGTATTTT.

There are a few counts of this clone. The chain's CDR3 is CASSSQKGTSGSDEQYF. The CDR3 DNA reads as TGTGCCAGCAGCTCCCAAAAAGGGACTAGCGGGAGTGACGAGCAGTACTTC. V is TRBV5-8 and J is TRBJ2-7, with 14 nucleotides matching TRBD2. V lost 3 bases, J lost 5 bases, and 10 bases stayed unmatched. Germline CDR1 is SGHTS and CDR2 is YDEGEE. The CDR3 covers 17 residues.

The rearrangement uses TRBV2 and TRBJ2-3, with D perhaps matching TRBD2 (7 bases). Trimming cost V 8 bases and J 0 bases, with 27 bases left between them. The CDR3 is 19 residues long. From germline, CDR1 is SNHLY and CDR2 FYNNEI. The CDR3 region is CASLGGGSPTNSSTDTQYF. The CDR3 nucleotides are TGTGCCAGCCTGGGGGGCGGGAGCCCTACGAATTCTAGCACAGATACGCAGTATTTT.

The chain is built from TRBV4-3 and TRBJ2-7; D is possibly TRBD2 (5 bases). Per germline, CDR1 LGHNA and CDR2 YSLEER. The CDR3 is made up of 14 amino acids. The V and J ends lost 0 bases and 4 bases respectively, with 10 bases between them. The CDR3 loop is CASSQDLTSYEQYF. The CDR3 DNA is TGCGCCAGCAGCCAAGATCTTACTAGTTACGAGCAGTACTTC.

The gene calls are TRBV14 and TRBJ1-5; D is undetermined. Trimming shortened V by 0 bases and J by 4 bases, and 4 bases separated the two germline ends. The CDR3 is 13 residues long. Germline V gene data show CDR1 as SGHDN and CDR2 as FVKESK. The CDR3 spells CASSQDANQPQHF. In nucleotides, the CDR3 is TGTGCCAGCAGCCAAGATGCAAATCAGCCCCAGCATTTT.

The chain couples TRBV4-3 to TRBJ1-5; 8 bases agree with TRBD1. The CDR3 loop spans 16 amino acids. The V gene's germline CDR1 is LGHNA and CDR2 YSLEER. V trimming: 0 bases; J trimming: 3 bases; junction bases outside the gene matches: 4. DNA of the CDR3: TGCGCCAGCAGCCAAGACTGGACAGGGTTCAATCAGCCCCAGCATTTT. Encoded protein: CASSQDWTGFNQPQHF.

This chain joins TRBV28 and TRBJ2-5; D is undetermined. The DNA matches TRBJ2-7 better at its end, which makes the J call doubtful. CDR3 length equals 14 residues. The germline gives CDR1 MDHEN, CDR2 SYDVKM. The CDR3 DNA follows: TGTGCCAGCAGCGATATTATTGAAGCCTACGAGCAGTACTTC. It translates to CASSDIIEAYEQYF.